Below, 21 T cell receptor beta chains from the same sample are listed, as sequenced in a study of shared clonotypes between healthy human individuals. Terminally differentiated effector memory CD45RA+ cells were excluded by CCR7 positive selection of CD45RO-negative cells. Method: immunoSEQ multiplex PCR; TCRdb's copy keeps in-frame clones and lacks some. The sample records fewer than 1 million clones, roughly 96% being singletons. The sequenced material came from naive CD8+ T cells sorted from blood. The receptor source for this set is a man aged 25-45 years in good health.

The chain uses TRBV19 and TRBJ1-2, with a tentative D call TRBD1 (5 bases). The CDR3 extends over 13 amino acids. Germline assignment: CDR1 LNHDA and CDR2 SQIVND (reference sequence). The germline V and J ends were trimmed by 5 bases and 4 bases, with 11 bases remaining between them. The CDR3, as DNA: TGTGCCAGTAGTCCCGGGACGGGCTATGGCTACACCTTC. Translation: CASSPGTGYGYTF.

In this sample, this clone turned up once. The chain employs TRBV27 and TRBJ1-5; D is uncertain. The CDR3 has 13 amino acids. Trimming removed 2 bases from V and 7 bases from J, with 9 bases in between. Germline CDR1 and CDR2: MNHEY and SMNVEV (reference sequence). CDR3 amino acids: CASSLGILQPQHF. In DNA, the CDR3 is TGTGCCAGCAGTTTAGGTATCCTCCAGCCCCAGCATTTT.

The chain employs TRBV30 and TRBJ1-1; D gene unclear. Germline V gene sequence: CDR1 GTSNPN, CDR2 SVGIG (reference sequence). Trimming left V 3 bases short and J 7 bases short, with 15 bases between. The CDR3 sequence is 13 residues long. The CDR3 loop is CAWSYSAGIEAFF. The CDR3 coding sequence is TGTGCCTGGAGCTACTCAGCTGGGATTGAAGCTTTCTTT. The full variable domain, in which reference TRBV30 and TRBJ1-1 provide the parts outside the CDR3, is SQTIHQWPATLVQPVGSPLSLECTVEGTSNPNLYWYRQAAGRGLQLLFYSVGIGQISSEVPQNLSASRPQDRQFILSSKKLLLSDSGFYLCAWSYSAGIEAFFGQGTRLTVV.

The chain joins TRBV2 to TRBJ2-2; tentatively, D is TRBD1 (6 bases). CDR1 is SNHLY and CDR2 is FYNNEI in the germline V gene. Trimming took 5 bases from V and 3 from J, leaving 19 bases between them. This CDR3 has 17 residues. CDR3 in amino acids: CASSLDRGSGYTGELFF. The CDR3 nucleotides read TGTGCCAGCAGTTTGGACAGAGGCTCGGGTTACACCGGGGAGCTGTTTTTT.

As regards this clone: Other DNA sequences in the sample encode the same CDR3. The rearrangement joins TRBV30 to TRBJ2-7; D is unclear. V was pared by 0 bases and J by 4 bases, with 7 bases between. The germline V gene encodes CDR1 GTSNPN and CDR2 SVGIG (reference sequence). The CDR3 sequence is 12 residues long. Written as DNA, the CDR3 is TGTGCCTGGAGTGTATTGGGTTACGAGCAGTACTTC. This gives the protein CAWSVLGYEQYF.

The rearrangement links TRBV15 to TRBJ2-2; tentative D call: TRBD2 (5 bases). V was pared by 9 bases and J by 4 bases, with 9 bases between. Germline CDR1 and CDR2: LNHNV and YYDKDF (reference sequence). The CDR3 runs 12 residues. For the CDR3, the DNA is TGTGCCACTAGGACTTTCACCGGGGAGCTGTTTTTT. Translating gives CATRTFTGELFF.

The chain recombines TRBV13 with TRBJ2-2; D unclear. Trimming took off 0 bases at V and 6 bases at J, with 11 bases between the two ends. The germline CDR1 and CDR2 sequences are PRHDT and FYEKMQ (reference sequence). This CDR3 region has 15 residues. The CDR3 region has the DNA TGTGCCAGCAGCTTAGGTAGAAACCACGCCGGGGAGCTGTTTTTT. It translates to CASSLGRNHAGELFF.

J is TRBJ2-3 and V is TRBV28; D may match TRBD1 or TRBD2 (5 bases each). V was trimmed by 4 bases and J by 3 bases, leaving 14 bases between them. CDR1 MDHEN and CDR2 SYDVKM come from the germline V gene. This CDR3 is built from 15 residues. CDR3 sequence: CASSWGNSWTDTQYF. DNA for the CDR3: TGTGCCAGCAGTTGGGGGAACTCGTGGACAGATACGCAGTATTTT.

CDR3 nucleotides: TGTGCCAGCAGCACTAGTGTGGTGCAGGGGGACGGGGAGCTGTTTTTT. Encoded protein: CASSTSVVQGDGELFF. This sequence joins TRBV9 and TRBJ2-2; 7 bases map to TRBD1. The junction had 13 bases not matched to a gene; V was cut back by 4 bases and J by 7 bases. Germline assignment: CDR1 SGDLS and CDR2 YYNGEE. CDR3 length equals 16 residues.

A word on this clone: Different DNA sequences within this sample yield the same CDR3. The chain couples TRBV9 to TRBJ2-7; D might be TRBD1 (5 bases). The germline V gene encodes CDR1 SGDLS and CDR2 YYNGEE. This CDR3 comprises 12 residues. The V end lost 3 bases, the J end lost 3 bases, and 7 bases lay between the germline ends. CDR3 loop: CASSGQGYEQYF. In DNA, the CDR3 is TGTGCCAGCAGCGGCCAGGGCTACGAGCAGTACTTC.

The chain employs TRBV7-2 and TRBJ1-2; D may be TRBD1 (5 bases). Per the germline V gene, CDR1 is SGHTA and CDR2 is FQGNSA. This CDR3 has 16 amino acids. V lost 1 base to trimming and J lost 1 base, with 13 bases between them. CDR3 protein: CASSLGLGQYNYGYTF. DNA for the CDR3: TGTGCCAGCAGCTTAGGCCTCGGACAATATAACTATGGCTACACCTTC.

The chain employs TRBV18 and TRBJ2-5; 11 nucleotides agree with TRBD1. Losses at the gene ends were 2 bases for V and 3 bases for J; bases not matched to a gene: 5. Looked up from germline, CDR1 is KGHSH and CDR2 is LQKENI. This CDR3 spans 16 amino acids. CDR3 bases: TGTGCCAGCTCACCATGGACAGGGGGCGCGGAAGAGACCCAGTACTTC. The encoded protein is CASSPWTGGAEETQYF. The full variable domain, in which reference TRBV18 and TRBJ2-5 provide the parts outside the CDR3, is NAGVMQNPRHLVRRRGQEARLRCSPMKGHSHVYWYRQLPEEGLKFMVYLQKENIIDESGMPKERFSAEFPKEGPSILRIQQVVRGDSAAYFCASSPWTGGAEETQYFGPGTRLLVL.

This clone has just one count. The genes are TRBV30 and TRBJ2-7; D is uncertain. CDR1 and CDR2 (germline): GTSNPN, SVGIG (reference sequence). The germline V and J ends were trimmed by 5 bases and 3 bases, with 5 bases remaining between them. The CDR3 is made up of 10 amino acids. CDR3 sequence reads: CAWGLYEQYF. The CDR3 DNA follows: TGTGCCTGGGGGCTCTACGAGCAGTACTTC.

V and J are TRBV2 and TRBJ2-4; D remains ambiguous. The CDR3 runs 12 residues. The V and J ends lost 8 bases and 8 bases respectively, with 13 bases between them. The germline CDR1 and CDR2 sequences are SNHLY and FYNNEI. The CDR3 here is CASLGFRDIQYF. The CDR3 region has the DNA TGTGCCAGCCTTGGGTTTCGGGACATTCAGTACTTC. Full variable domain (rest looked up from reference TRBV2 and TRBJ2-4): EPEVTQTPSHQVTQMGQEVILRCVPISNHLYFYWYRQILGQKVEFLVSFYNNEISEKSEIFDDQFSVERPDGSNFTLKIRSTKLEDSAMYFCASLGFRDIQYFGAGTRLSVL.

The chain joins TRBV7-2 to TRBJ2-5; TRBD2 matches at 9 bases. Losses at the gene ends were 5 bases for V and 0 bases for J; bases not matched to a gene: 10. Per the germline V gene, CDR1 is SGHTA and CDR2 is FQGNSA. This CDR3 comprises 17 residues. The CDR3, as DNA: TGTGCCAGCAGCCCCAACCTAGCGGGAACTTACCAAGAGACCCAGTACTTC. Its translation: CASSPNLAGTYQETQYF.

As regards this clone: Other nucleotide sequences in the sample specify the same CDR3. This chain links TRBV27 with TRBJ1-4; 9 nucleotides align to TRBD1. The junction had 6 bases not matched to a gene; V was cut back by 6 bases and J by 7 bases. Per germline, CDR1 MNHEY and CDR2 SMNVEV (reference sequence). This CDR3 has 14 amino acids. The CDR3 region is CASSPDRGVEKLFF. The CDR3 bases are TGTGCCAGCAGCCCGGACAGGGGAGTTGAAAAACTGTTTTTT.

The chain joins TRBV5-4 to TRBJ2-7; 9 nucleotides agree with TRBD2. V lost 3 bases, J lost 5 bases, and 6 bases stayed unmatched. Germline CDR1 and CDR2: SGHNT and YYREEE (reference sequence). The CDR3 sequence is 14 residues long. The CDR3 loop is CASSWREGLHEQYF. Here the CDR3 DNA reads TGTGCCAGCAGCTGGCGGGAGGGCCTCCACGAGCAGTACTTC.

Worth noting for this clone: A read error may account for a junction end that differs from germline. Other DNA sequences in this sample translate to the same CDR3. The chain couples TRBV9 to TRBJ2-7, with 10 bases matching TRBD1. This CDR3 contains 14 residues. CDR1 is SGDLS, CDR2 YYNGEE, per germline. This CDR3 reads CASSVGQGAYEQYF. DNA for the CDR3: TGTGCCAGCAGTGTAGGACAGGGGGCCTACGAGCAGTACTTC. Variable domain in full (rest from reference TRBV9 and TRBJ2-7): DSGVTQTPKHLITATGQRVTLRCSPRSGDLSVYWYQQSLDQGLQFLIQYYNGEERAKGNILERFSAQQFPDLHSELNLSSLELGDSALYFCASSVGQGAYEQYFGPGTRLTVT.

The chain has TRBV11-3 and TRBJ2-5; TRBD1 matches 9 bases. Per the germline V gene, CDR1 is SGHNT and CDR2 is YENEEA. This CDR3 has 15 residues. J was trimmed by 5 bases and V by 1 base; bases with no gene match: 5. In DNA, the CDR3 is TGTGCCAGCAGCTTAGGCGGACAGGGGAGTGAGACCCAGTACTTC. As protein: CASSLGGQGSETQYF.

The V call is TRBV29-1, the J call TRBJ2-7; 10 bases match TRBD2. Germline CDR1 and CDR2: SQVTM and ANQGSEA. This CDR3 has 13 amino acids. J gave up 7 bases and V 5 bases, and 8 bases lay outside the gene matches. CDR3 nucleotides: TGCAGCGTTTCCCCTAGCGGGAGTATAGAGCAGTACTTC. This sequence encodes CSVSPSGSIEQYF.

The chain carries TRBV7-8 and TRBJ2-1, with 9 bases aligning to TRBD2. Trimming cost V 5 bases and J 6 bases; bases outside gene matches: 8. Germline assignment: CDR1 SGHVS and CDR2 FQNEAQ. The CDR3 consists of 15 residues. CDR3 amino acids: CASSLYASGVNEQFF. The CDR3 region has the DNA TGTGCCAGCAGCCTCTATGCTAGCGGGGTCAATGAGCAGTTCTTC.